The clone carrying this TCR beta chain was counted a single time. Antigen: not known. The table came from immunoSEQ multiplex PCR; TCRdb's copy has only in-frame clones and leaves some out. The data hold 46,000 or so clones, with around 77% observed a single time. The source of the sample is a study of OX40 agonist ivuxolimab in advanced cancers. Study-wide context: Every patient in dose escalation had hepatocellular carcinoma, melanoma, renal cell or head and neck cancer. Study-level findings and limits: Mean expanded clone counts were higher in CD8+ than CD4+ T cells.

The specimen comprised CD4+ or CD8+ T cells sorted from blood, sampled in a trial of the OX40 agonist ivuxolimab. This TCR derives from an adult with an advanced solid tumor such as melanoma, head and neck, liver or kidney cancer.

CDR3 amino acids: CASSLGATNEKLFF. CDR3 DNA sequence: TGTGCCAGCAGCCTGGGAGCTACTAATGAAAAACTGTTTTTT. The V gene is TRBV11-2, the J gene TRBJ1-4, with D uncertain. CDR1 and CDR2 from the germline V gene are SGHAT and FQNNGV. This CDR3 is built from 14 residues. Trimming stripped 5 bases from V and 2 bases from J, with 9 bases between.